This entry describes one TCR beta chain. This clonotype was found many times. It has no known antigen specificity. Per-base qualities were not stored, and no clone one base away is much larger. The sample belongs to a study of regulatory T cells in long-lasting Graves disease (dated by TCRdb to 2020 to 2023). A note on the overall study: Persistent Graves' disease meant more than 5 years of antithyroid drug treatment with TSH receptor autoantibodies that stayed positive. TCR sequencing covered some 13 persistent and 20 newly diagnosed Graves' disease patients, some 35 samples in total. This study used TCR sequencing and RNA sequencing of peripheral blood to compare persistent Graves' disease patients against newly diagnosed Graves' disease patients. Antithyroid drugs had been taken for ten to twelve years on average by persistent Graves' disease patients in the clinical cohort. The study took place in China and was registered as a clinical trial. The paper's findings and limits, for the study overall: TRBV28, TRBJ1-2 and TRBJ2-5 were preferentially used in persistent disease, while TRBV20-1 and TRBJ2-1 were favored in newly diagnosed disease. Persistent patients shared more public clonotypes among themselves (2,741) than newly diagnosed patients did (more than 850). Peripheral blood alone was examined, since thyroid tissue, which constituted the primary lesion, could not be accessed. Lower TCR Shannon entropy and fewer highly expanded clones were observed in persistent Graves' disease patients than in newly diagnosed patients, which suggested clonal expansion. Sequencing and analysis were restricted to the TCR beta chain. The authors noted that the small sample size was a limitation that may lower accuracy.

Looking up the germline V gene yields CDR1 MDHEN and CDR2 SYDVKM. Taken from cysteine to phenylalanine, the CDR3 has 13 residues. The kept DNA is CDR3 alone, 39 bases in frame from the first base. The junction carries 13 bases between V and J, which are trimmed by 3 bases and 8 bases respectively. This specimen's time point label, per the study, means: persistent/refractory GD, antithyroid drugs over 5 years with positive TRAb. For both TCR sequencing and RNA sequencing, RNA was extracted from PBMCs in TRIzol. The diagnosis of Graves' disease followed American Thyroid Association guidelines. Recruitment of patients was carried out at an endocrinology department in Xi'an, China. Each patient gave about 10 milliliters of peripheral blood, collected in an EDTA anticoagulant tube. Ficoll Paque Plus density gradient separation was used to isolate PBMCs, and no further T cell sorting was performed. RNA quality was checked with an Agilent 2100 Bioanalyzer and agarose gel, and concentration with a NanoDrop 2000.

The library was made by multiplex PCR. Instrument used: Illumina HiSeq 4000. TCR beta libraries were built with iRepertoire HTBI primers and Arm-PCR amplification of CDR3 regions. Gel purification was performed on PCR products prior to sequencing. In the authors' own workflow: Gene usage analysis of CDR3 amino acid clonotypes relied on the approximately 60 TRBV and about 13 TRBJ segments identified across samples. COPE and FqMerger were used to merge filtered high-quality paired reads into contigs. Contigs were aligned with BLAST to IMGT TRBV, TRBD and TRBJ reference genes, and CDR3 was defined per IMGT. Any clonotype with a frequency above 0.1% was classified as a highly expanded clone. Shannon entropy served as the measure of repertoire diversity, while the Gini coefficient captured V-J evenness. A clonotype was considered public if more than one individual shared it. TCRdb took the public reads, trimmed them with fastp at Q25, ran MiXCR for clone calling and kept in-frame beta chains. Entries that share a CDR3 protein sequence are merged under the most common genes and DNA. These V and J calls originate from TCRdb's pipeline instead of the authors' own analysis. The sample contains approximately 440,000 distinct CDR3 sequences, less than 25% of them found a single time. Roughly 26% of the sample comes from the top ten.

This receptor was obtained from a female donor with Graves disease. This chain joins TRBV28 to TRBJ1-2; a tentative D call is TRBD1 (5 bases match). The material was peripheral blood mononuclear cells (PBMCs), obtained when the disease was refractory, from a patient treated with antithyroid drugs. The DNA is as follows: TGTGCCAGCAGTTTTGGGCAGGGAGGCGGCTACACCTTC. It specifies CASSFGQGGGYTF.